This entry describes one TCR beta chain. The method was immunoSEQ multiplex PCR; TCRdb's version includes in-frame clones alone and lacks a portion of them. This table has around 250,000 clones, about four fifths appearing once. Germline loops: CDR1 SGDLS, CDR2 YYNGEE. The CDR3 is made up of 16 amino acids. Trimming cost V 3 bases and J 0 bases; bases outside gene matches: 4. This sample was taken from a study of control samples from healthy donors and cancer patients. V gene TRBV9 combines with J gene TRBJ2-1, with 9 bases fitting TRBD2. The TCR sequence derives from a woman aged 60 to 75 with lung cancer. Source material: PBMCs. CDR3 loop: CASSATSGLSYNEQFF. The CDR3 nucleotides read TGTGCCAGCAGCGCGACTAGCGGACTCTCCTACAATGAGCAGTTCTTC.